The clone carrying this T cell receptor (beta chain) was seen a few times. The data are from a study of blood T cell repertoires in COVID-19. As for the study in general: Acute-phase and convalescent COVID-19 samples originated in the United States, Italy and Spain.

In the authors' workflow: Researchers report that nucleated cell counts were estimated from reference gene primer amplification. Measured with immunoSEQ multiplex PCR; TCRdb has only the in-frame clones, and not every one. The DNA gave D and trimming, while V, J and clone size come from that table. Of nearly 350,000 clones listed, 90% to 95% are singletons. Trimming cost V 4 bases and J 2 bases; bases outside gene matches: 17. The CDR3 totals 20 residues. The V gene's germline CDR1 is MNHEY and CDR2 SVGEGT. This sequence originates from a woman under 30 who had recovered from COVID-19. Sequenced material: peripheral blood. The rearrangement links TRBV6-2 or TRBV6-3 to TRBJ2-3; TRBD2 aligns across 11 bases. CDR3 amino acids: CASSFSPTSGSSRVTDTQYF. The CDR3 DNA reads as TGTGCCAGCAGTTTCTCCCCTACTAGCGGGAGTAGTCGCGTCACAGATACGCAGTATTTT.